These 6 T cell receptor beta chains originate from one sample sequenced in a study of shared clonotypes between healthy human individuals. The protocol was immunoSEQ multiplex PCR, while the TCRdb copy is restricted to in-frame clones and leaves out a portion. The sample carries under 1,900,000 clones, around 98.5% recorded once. Sequencing was done on a sample of naive CD4+ T cells sorted from blood. Subset specified: CD45RA+ positively selected. The receptors here all came from a man aged 30 to 45 in good health.

J is TRBJ2-7 and V is TRBV7-2, with 9 positions matching TRBD2. Germline CDR1 is SGHTA and CDR2 is FQGNSA. Trimming cost V 7 bases and J 0 bases; bases outside gene matches: 7. The CDR3 consists of 15 residues. CDR3 bases: TGTGCCAGCAATTTAGCGGGGGCGCTCTCCTACGAGCAGTACTTC. It encodes CASNLAGALSYEQYF.

The chain uses TRBV6-5 and TRBJ2-5, with a tentative D call TRBD2 (7 bases). The V end lost 2 bases, the J end lost 3 bases, and 13 bases lay between the germline ends. The CDR3 loop spans 15 amino acids. Germline V lookup: CDR1 MNHEY, CDR2 SVGAGI. The CDR3 region has the DNA TGTGCCAGCAGTTACAGGGGGGGGGTCGAAGAGACCCAGTACTTC. It specifies CASSYRGGVEETQYF.

The chain uses TRBV11-2 and TRBJ2-7, with no clear D. The CDR3 extends over 15 amino acids. Germline V gives CDR1 SGHAT, CDR2 FQNNGV. Trimming shortened V by 5 bases and J by 0 bases, and 14 bases separated the two germline ends. CDR3 sequence reads: CASSAGAQNSYEQYF. CDR3 nucleotide sequence: TGTGCCAGCAGCGCCGGCGCCCAGAACTCCTACGAGCAGTACTTC.

V usage is TRBV28 and J usage is TRBJ1-1; D is possibly TRBD1 (6 bases). Trimming removed 6 bases from V and 7 bases from J, with 18 bases in between. Germline values: CDR1 MDHEN, CDR2 SYDVKM. The CDR3 covers 14 residues. The CDR3 region is CASSPGGALVEAFF. Here the CDR3 DNA reads TGTGCCAGCAGCCCTGGGGGGGCGTTGGTTGAAGCTTTCTTT.

As regards this clone: Other DNA sequences in this specimen translate into the identical CDR3. The rearrangement uses TRBV7-2 and TRBJ2-1, with 10 positions matching TRBD2. The CDR3 spans 15 residues. V gave up 3 bases and J gave up 4 bases; unmatched junction bases: 3. Germline V lookup: CDR1 SGHTA, CDR2 FQGNSA. CDR3 nucleotide sequence: TGTGCCAGCAGCTTCCTAGCGGGGGTTTACAATGAGCAGTTCTTC. This codes for CASSFLAGVYNEQFF. Using reference TRBV7-2 and TRBJ2-1 for the parts outside the CDR3, the full variable domain is GAGVSQSPSNKVTEKGKDVELRCDPISGHTALYWYRQSLGQGLEFLIYFQGNSAPDKSGLPSDRFSAERTGGSVSTLTIQRTQQEDSAVYLCASSFLAGVYNEQFFGPGTRLTVL.

This clone was observed a single time. The gene calls are TRBV29-1 and TRBJ2-7; D ambiguous. The CDR3 runs to 12 residues. CDR1 is SQVTM, CDR2 ANQGSEA, per germline. Trimming stripped 7 bases from V and 0 bases from J, with 10 bases between. CDR3 loop: CSGGSDSYEQYF. CDR3 nucleotides: TGCAGCGGGGGATCCGACTCCTACGAGCAGTACTTC.